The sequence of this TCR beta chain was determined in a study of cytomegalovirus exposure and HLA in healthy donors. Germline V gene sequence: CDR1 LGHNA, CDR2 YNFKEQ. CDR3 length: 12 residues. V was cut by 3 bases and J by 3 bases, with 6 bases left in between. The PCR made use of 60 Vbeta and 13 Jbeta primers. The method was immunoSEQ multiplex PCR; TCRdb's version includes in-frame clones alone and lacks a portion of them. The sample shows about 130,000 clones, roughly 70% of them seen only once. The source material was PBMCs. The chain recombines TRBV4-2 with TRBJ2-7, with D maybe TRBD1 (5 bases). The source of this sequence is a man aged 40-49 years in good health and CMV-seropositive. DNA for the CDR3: TGTGCCAGCAGCCACGACAGCTACGAGCAGTACTTC. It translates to CASSHDSYEQYF.